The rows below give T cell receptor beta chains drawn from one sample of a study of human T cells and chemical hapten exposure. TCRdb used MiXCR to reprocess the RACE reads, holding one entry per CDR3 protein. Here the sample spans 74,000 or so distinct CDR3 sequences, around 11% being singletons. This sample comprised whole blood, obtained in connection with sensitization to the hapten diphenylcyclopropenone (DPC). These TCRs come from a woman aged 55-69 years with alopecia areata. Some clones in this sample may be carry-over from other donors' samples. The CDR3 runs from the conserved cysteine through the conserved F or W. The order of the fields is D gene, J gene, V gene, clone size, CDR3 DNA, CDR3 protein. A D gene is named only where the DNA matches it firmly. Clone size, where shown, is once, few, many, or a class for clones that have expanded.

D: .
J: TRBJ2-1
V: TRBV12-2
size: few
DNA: TGTGCAAGTCGCTTAGCAGGACGTGGGACAGGGCGATACAATGAGCAGTTCTTC
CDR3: CASRLAGRGTGRYNEQFF

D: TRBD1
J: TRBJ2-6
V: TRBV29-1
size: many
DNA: TGCAGCGTTGTGGGACAGGGGGCGTCTGGGGCCAACGTCCTGACTTTC
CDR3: CSVVGQGASGANVLTF

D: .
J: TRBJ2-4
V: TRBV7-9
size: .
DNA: TGTGCCAGCAGCTTGGTAGCCAAAAACATTCAGTACTTC
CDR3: CASSLVAKNIQYF

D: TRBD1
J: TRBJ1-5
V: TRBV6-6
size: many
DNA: TGTGCCAGCAGTCCGGGACAGGCAAGCGGGGTTAATCAGCCCCAGCATTTT
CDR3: CASSPGQASGVNQPQHF

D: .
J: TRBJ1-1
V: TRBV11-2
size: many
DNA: TGTGCCAGCAGCTTAGTTCCGGCGCAAGGGGCTGGGGCCACTGAAGCTTTCTTT
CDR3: CASSLVPAQGAGATEAFF

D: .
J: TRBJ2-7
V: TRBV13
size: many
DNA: TGTGCCAGCAGCTTAGACAGGGACTACGAGCAGTACTTC
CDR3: CASSLDRDYEQYF

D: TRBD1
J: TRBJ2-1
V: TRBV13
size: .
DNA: TGTGCCAGCAGCTCCCGGGACAGTTTTAGACATGAGCAGTTCTTC
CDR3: CASSSRDSFRHEQFF

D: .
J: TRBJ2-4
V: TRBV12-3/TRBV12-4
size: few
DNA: TGTGCCAGCAGTCTCGGGCAACTAGCCAAAAACATTCAGTACTTC
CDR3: CASSLGQLAKNIQYF

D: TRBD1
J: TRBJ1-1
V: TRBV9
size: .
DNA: TGTGCCAGCAGCGTGACAGGGGGATACACTGAAGCTTTCTTT
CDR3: CASSVTGGYTEAFF

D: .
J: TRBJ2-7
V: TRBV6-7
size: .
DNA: TGTGCCAGCAGTTACTTATATGGCAGTCGGATCTACGAGCAGTACTTC
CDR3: CASSYLYGSRIYEQYF

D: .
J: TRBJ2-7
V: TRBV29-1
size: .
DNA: TGCAGCGCCCTAGATTACGAGCAGTACTTC
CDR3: CSALDYEQYF

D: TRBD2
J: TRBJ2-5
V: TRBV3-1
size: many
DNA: TGTGCCAGCAGCCAAACTCCGGGACTAGCGGGGGTCGGGATACAAGAGACCCAGTACTTC
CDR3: CASSQTPGLAGVGIQETQYF

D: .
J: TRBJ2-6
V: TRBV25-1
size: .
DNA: TGTGCCAGCAGTGATCCGTCTGGGGCCAACGTCCTGACTTTC
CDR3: CASSDPSGANVLTF

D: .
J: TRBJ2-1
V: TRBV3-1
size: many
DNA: TGTGCCAGCAGCCCCCCCGATGCGATAGGGTACAATGAGCAGTTCTTC
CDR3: CASSPPDAIGYNEQFF

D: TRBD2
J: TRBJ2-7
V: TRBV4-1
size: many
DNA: TGCGCCAGCAGCCAGCTGGGACTAGCGGGTTACGAGCAGTACTTC
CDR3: CASSQLGLAGYEQYF

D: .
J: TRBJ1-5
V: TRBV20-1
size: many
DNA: TGCAGTGCCGGGGACAGCAATCAGCCCCAGCATTTT
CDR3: CSAGDSNQPQHF

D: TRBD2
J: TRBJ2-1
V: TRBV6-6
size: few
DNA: TGTGCCAGCAGTTACGATGGACTAGCGGGGACTAACAATGAGCAGTTCTTC
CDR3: CASSYDGLAGTNNEQFF

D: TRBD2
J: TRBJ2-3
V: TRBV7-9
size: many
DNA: TGTGCCAGCAGCTTACAGGGAGGGCTCACAGATACGCAGTATTTT
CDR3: CASSLQGGLTDTQYF

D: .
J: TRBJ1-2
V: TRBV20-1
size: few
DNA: TGCAGTGCTCCCTTACATGACTTTGGACCTCTCACCTTC
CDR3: CSAPLHDFGPLTF

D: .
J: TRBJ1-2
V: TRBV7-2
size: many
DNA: TGTGCCAGCAGCTCGTACCTGGGGGATCCCTATGGCTACACCTTC
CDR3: CASSSYLGDPYGYTF

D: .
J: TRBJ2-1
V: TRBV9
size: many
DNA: TGTGCCAGCAGCGCCCGTACGGGGGCGGTAAATGAGCAGTTCTTC
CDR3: CASSARTGAVNEQFF

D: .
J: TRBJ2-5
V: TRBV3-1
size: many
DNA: TGTGCCAGCAGCCAAGAGACCCAGTACTTC
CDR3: CASSQETQYF

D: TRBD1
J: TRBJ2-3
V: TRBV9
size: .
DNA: TGTGCCAGCAGCGCGACAGGGGGCGTGAGTGTCGATACGCAGTATTTT
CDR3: CASSATGGVSVDTQYF

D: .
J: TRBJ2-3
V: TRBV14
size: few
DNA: TGTGCCAGCAGTATTTCAGATACGCAGTATTTT
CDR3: CASSISDTQYF

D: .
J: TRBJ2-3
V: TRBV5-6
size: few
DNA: TGTGCCAGCAGCTTGGACCCCCTGGGTACGCAGTATTTT
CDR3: CASSLDPLGTQYF

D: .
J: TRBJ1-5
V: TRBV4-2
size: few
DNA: TGTGCCAGCAGCCAAGATTCAGGGACTAATCAGCCCCAGCATTTT
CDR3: CASSQDSGTNQPQHF

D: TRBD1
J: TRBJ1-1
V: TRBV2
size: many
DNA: TGTGCCAGCCGGGGGACAGGGCGGGACACTGAAGCTTTCTTT
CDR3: CASRGTGRDTEAFF

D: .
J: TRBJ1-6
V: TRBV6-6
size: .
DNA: TGTGCCAGGGCTCCTTCGGGGCATGAATCACCCCTCCACTTT
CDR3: CARAPSGHESPLHF

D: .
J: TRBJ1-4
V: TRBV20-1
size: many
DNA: TGCAGTGCTAGAACGGCAGGGGCGAATGAAAAACTGTTTTTT
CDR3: CSARTAGANEKLFF

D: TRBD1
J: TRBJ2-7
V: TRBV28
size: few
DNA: TGTGCCAGCAGCACTCCGGGACAGGGGCCTGTCGGGTACGAGCAGTACTTC
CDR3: CASSTPGQGPVGYEQYF

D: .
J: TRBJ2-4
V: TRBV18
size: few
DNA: TGTGCCAGCTCACCAAGTGGGGGATATGAGAACATTCAGTACTTC
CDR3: CASSPSGGYENIQYF

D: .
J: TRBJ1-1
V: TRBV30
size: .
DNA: TGTGCCTGGAGTATTACTTGGGACACTGAAGCTTTCTTT
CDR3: CAWSITWDTEAFF

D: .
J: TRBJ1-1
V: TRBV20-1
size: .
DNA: TGCAGTGCCCCGGATGAGGGAACTACTGAAGCTTTCTTT
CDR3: CSAPDEGTTEAFF

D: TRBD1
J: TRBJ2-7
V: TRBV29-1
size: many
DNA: TGCAGCGTCGGGACAGGGGAGGTTTACGAGCAGTACTTC
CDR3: CSVGTGEVYEQYF

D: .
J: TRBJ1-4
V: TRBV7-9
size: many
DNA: TGTGCCAGCAGCTTAGATTGGCAAGCAGTTGAAAAACTGTTTTTT
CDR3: CASSLDWQAVEKLFF

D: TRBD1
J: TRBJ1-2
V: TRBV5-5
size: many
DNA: TGTGCCAGCAGCTTCCGTAACATGGGACAGCACTATGGCTACACCTTC
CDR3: CASSFRNMGQHYGYTF

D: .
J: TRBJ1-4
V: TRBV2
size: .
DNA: TGTGCCAGCAGTACATCGCCTTCGTATGAAAAACTGTTTTTT
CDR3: CASSTSPSYEKLFF

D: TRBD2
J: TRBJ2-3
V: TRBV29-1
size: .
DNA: TGCAGCGTGACCACTAGCGGGGATACGCAGTATTTT
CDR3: CSVTTSGDTQYF

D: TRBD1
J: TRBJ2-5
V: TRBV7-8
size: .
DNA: TGTGCCACCCGGTGGTTCGGGACAGGGCAAGAGACCCAGTACTTC
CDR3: CATRWFGTGQETQYF

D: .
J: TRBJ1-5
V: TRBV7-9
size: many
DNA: TGTGCCAGCAGCTTAGCCCGGGATCAGCCCCAGCATTTT
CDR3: CASSLARDQPQHF

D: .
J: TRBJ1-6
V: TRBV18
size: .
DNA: TGTGCCATCTCACCGGGTCGCCTAAATTCACCCCTCCACTTT
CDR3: CAISPGRLNSPLHF

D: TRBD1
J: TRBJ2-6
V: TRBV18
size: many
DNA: TGTGCCAGCTCGGGACAGGTCTACTCTGGGGCCAACGTCCTGACTTTC
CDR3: CASSGQVYSGANVLTF

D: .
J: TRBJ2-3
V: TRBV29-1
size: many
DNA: TGCAGCGCATCAGGACACAACACAGATACGCAGTATTTT
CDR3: CSASGHNTDTQYF

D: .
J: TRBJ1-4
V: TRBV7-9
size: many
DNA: TGTGCCAGCAGCCTACTGACAGAATCTGCAACTAATGAAAAACTGTTTTTT
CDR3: CASSLLTESATNEKLFF

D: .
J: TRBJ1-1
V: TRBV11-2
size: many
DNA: TGTGCCAGCAGCTTAGTCCGGACTGAAGCTTTCTTT
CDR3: CASSLVRTEAFF

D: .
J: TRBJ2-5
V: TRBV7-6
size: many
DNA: TGTGCCAGCAGCTTAGGCCCCCAGTTCACCCAAGAGACCCAGTACTTC
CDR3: CASSLGPQFTQETQYF

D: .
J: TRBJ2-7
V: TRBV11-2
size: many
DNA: TGTGCCAGCAGCTTATCAGCCCCAGCAGGGCAGTACTTC
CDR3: CASSLSAPAGQYF

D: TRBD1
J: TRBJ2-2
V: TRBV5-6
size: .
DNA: TGTGCCAGCAGCGGGACAGGGGGCGCAGTCGGGGAGCTGTTTTTT
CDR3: CASSGTGGAVGELFF

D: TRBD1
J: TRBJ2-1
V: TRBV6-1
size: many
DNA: TGTGCCAGCAGTCCTCGAACAGGGGGCAATGAGCAGTTCTTC
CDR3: CASSPRTGGNEQFF

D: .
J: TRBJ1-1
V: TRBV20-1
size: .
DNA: TGCAGTGCTGCGACCTACGGGGGAAGGGGCACTGAAGCTTTCTTT
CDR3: CSAATYGGRGTEAFF

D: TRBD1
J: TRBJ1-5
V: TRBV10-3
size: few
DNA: TGTGCCATCAGTGACAACCATCGACAGGGCCGTCAGCCCCAGCATTTT
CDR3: CAISDNHRQGRQPQHF

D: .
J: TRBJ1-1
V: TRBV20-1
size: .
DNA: TGCAGTGCTATAGAAGGGGGGATGAACACTGAAGCTTTCTTT
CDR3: CSAIEGGMNTEAFF

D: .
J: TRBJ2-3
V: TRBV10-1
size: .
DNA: TGCGCCAGCAGTGACGGGCTTTACACAGATACGCAGTATTTT
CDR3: CASSDGLYTDTQYF